This T cell receptor (beta chain) was obtained from a study of CD8+CD57+ T cells in acquired aplastic anemia. Study-level background: Sorting CD4+ and CD8+ cells gave DNA averaging approximately 3 ug. Notes on the study in general: In common between the patients and the controls were more than 25 CD8+ CDR3 sequences.

It was genomic DNA that served as the template for profiling TCR beta VDJ and CDR3. TCRdb re-called the reads with MiXCR, one entry per CDR3 protein. The repertoire holds 250,000 to 350,000 distinct CDR3 sequences, with about three fifths as singletons. For sequencing, patients were chosen who had shown expansion of CD8+CD57+ cells by flow cytometry. CDR1 is WNHNN and CDR2 is SYGVQD in the germline V gene (reference sequence). V lost 4 bases, J lost 3 bases, and 4 bases stayed unmatched. The CDR3 is 15 amino acids. In regard to this clonotype: Its antigen is not identified.

The receptor's source is a human donor with aplastic anemia. The V and J genes are TRBV10-1 and TRBJ2-2; 8 positions agree with TRBD1. Sequencing used sorted CD4+, CD8+, or CD8+CD57+ T cells (not recorded which) from PBMCs. The CDR3 protein is CASSVARGHTGELFF. The CDR3 nucleotides are TGCGCCAGCAGTGTTGCCAGGGGGCACACCGGGGAGCTGTTTTTT.